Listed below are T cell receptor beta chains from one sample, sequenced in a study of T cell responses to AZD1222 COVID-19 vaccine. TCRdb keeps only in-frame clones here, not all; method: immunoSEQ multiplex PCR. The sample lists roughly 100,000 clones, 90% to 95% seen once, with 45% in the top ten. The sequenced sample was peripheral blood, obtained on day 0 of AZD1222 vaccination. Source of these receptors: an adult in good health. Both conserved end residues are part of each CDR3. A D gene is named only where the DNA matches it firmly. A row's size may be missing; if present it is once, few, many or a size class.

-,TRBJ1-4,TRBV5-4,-,TGTGCCAGCAGCTTGAATGGACCGGCGGATGAAAAACTGTTTTTT,CASSLNGPADEKLFF
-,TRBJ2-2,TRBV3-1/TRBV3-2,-,TGTGCCAGCAGCTTCCGAGCGGGCCGAACCGGGGAGCTGTTTTTT,CASSFRAGRTGELFF
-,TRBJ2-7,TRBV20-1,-,TGCAGTGCTAAGCAAGTCTACGAGCAGTACTTC,CSAKQVYEQYF
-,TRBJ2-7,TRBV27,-,TGTGCCAGCAGTTTAGCAGGCTTGGCAACCTACGAGCAGTACTTC,CASSLAGLATYEQYF
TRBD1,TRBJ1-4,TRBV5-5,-,TGTGCCAGCAGCCCCCGGACAGGGGTAGGGGAAAAACTGTTTTTT,CASSPRTGVGEKLFF
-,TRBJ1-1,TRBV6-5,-,TGTGCCAGCAGCCCACCGGGCCTAAGGAACACTGAAGCTTTCTTT,CASSPPGLRNTEAFF
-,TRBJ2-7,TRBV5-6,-,TGTGCCAGCAGCTTACAGGGCTACGAGCAGTACTTC,CASSLQGYEQYF
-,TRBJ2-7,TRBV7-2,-,TGTGCCAGCAGTCTAGAAATCCTGGGCGAGCAGTACTTC,CASSLEILGEQYF
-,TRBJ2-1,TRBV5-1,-,TGCGCCAGCAGCTTGGGGCTGGGCGGGAACTCCTACAATGAGCAGTTCTTC,CASSLGLGGNSYNEQFF
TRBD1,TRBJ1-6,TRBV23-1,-,TGCGCCAGCAGTCAGGGACAGGGGAACAATTCACCCCTCCACTTT,CASSQGQGNNSPLHF
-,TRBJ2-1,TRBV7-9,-,TGTGCCAGCAGCCGGGACTCCCTCAATGAGCAGTTCTTC,CASSRDSLNEQFF
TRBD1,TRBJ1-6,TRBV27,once,TGTGCCAGCAGTTTATCTTGGACAGGGGGATCACCCCTCCACTTT,CASSLSWTGGSPLHF
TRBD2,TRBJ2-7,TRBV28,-,TGTGCCAGCAGTTTCGTTGGGACTAGCGGGGGGACCTACGAGCAGTACTTC,CASSFVGTSGGTYEQYF
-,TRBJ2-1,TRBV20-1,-,TGCAGTGCTAGGCGGGATGAGCAGTTCTTC,CSARRDEQFF
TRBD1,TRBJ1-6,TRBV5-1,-,TGCGCCAGCAGCCTCCGGACAGGCCCCAATTCACCCCTCCACTTT,CASSLRTGPNSPLHF
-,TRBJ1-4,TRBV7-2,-,TGTGCCAGCAGCGCTACAGGGTCGCGGGAAAAACTGTTTTTT,CASSATGSREKLFF
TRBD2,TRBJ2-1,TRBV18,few,TGTGCCAGCTCACCTCGGGCTAGCGGCTACAATGAGCAGTTCTTC,CASSPRASGYNEQFF
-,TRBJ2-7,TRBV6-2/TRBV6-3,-,TGTGCCAGCAGTGGTGAGTTTCTCGAGCAGTACTTC,CASSGEFLEQYF
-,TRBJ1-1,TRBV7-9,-,TGTGCCAGCAGAACAACGGCGGGAATGAACACTGAAGCTTTCTTT,CASRTTAGMNTEAFF
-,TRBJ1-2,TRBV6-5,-,TGTGCCAGCAGTCAAAGGACGGGTGATGGCTACACCTTC,CASSQRTGDGYTF
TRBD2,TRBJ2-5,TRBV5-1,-,TGCGCCAGCGGACTAGCGGGAGGTGGGGAGACCCAGTACTTC,CASGLAGGGETQYF
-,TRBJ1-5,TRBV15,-,TGTGCCACCAGCAGAGAGGGCAGGGCCCAGCCCCAGCATTTT,CATSREGRAQPQHF
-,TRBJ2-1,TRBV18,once,TGTGCCAGCTCACCACTAGGGACCGGGAGCTCCTACAATGAGCAGTTCTTC,CASSPLGTGSSYNEQFF
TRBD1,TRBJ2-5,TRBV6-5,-,TGTGCCAGCAGTTACACGAGACGGACAGGGACAGAGACCCAGTACTTC,CASSYTRRTGTETQYF
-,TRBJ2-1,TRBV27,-,TGTGCCAGCAGTCCCCAACGGGACATTTACAATGAGCAGTTCTTC,CASSPQRDIYNEQFF
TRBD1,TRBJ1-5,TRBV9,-,TGTGCCAGCAGCGTCCAGGGACAGGGTTATCAGCCCCAGCATTTT,CASSVQGQGYQPQHF
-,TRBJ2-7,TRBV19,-,TGTGCCAGTAGTATAGATCGGGTATCGGGCGGGACGCACTTC,CASSIDRVSGGTHF
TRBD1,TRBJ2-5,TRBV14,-,TGTGCCAGCAGCCAGGCCGGGACAGGGATATTTCAGTACTTC,CASSQAGTGIFQYF
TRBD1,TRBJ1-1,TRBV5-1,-,TGCGCCAGCAGCCCCGGGTCCCGTACAGGGGTAGGTACTGAAGCTTTCTTT,CASSPGSRTGVGTEAFF
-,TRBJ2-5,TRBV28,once,TGTGCCAGCAGTGTCCTGGACAAAGGAAAGACCCAGTACTTC,CASSVLDKGKTQYF
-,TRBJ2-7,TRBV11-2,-,TGTGCCAGCAGCCGTGCCTCGACCCCAAGCTCCTACGAGCAGTACTTC,CASSRASTPSSYEQYF
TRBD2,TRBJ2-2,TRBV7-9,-,TGTGCCGTGGGGACTAGCGGGAGATCCGGGGAGCTGTTTTTT,CAVGTSGRSGELFF
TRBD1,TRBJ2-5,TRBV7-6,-,TGTGCCAGCAGCTACTTCCAGGACAGGGGCCCCGAGACCCAGTACTTC,CASSYFQDRGPETQYF
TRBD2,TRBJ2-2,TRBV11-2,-,TGTGCCAGCAGCTTAGTGGAACTAGCGGGAGGCCTAAACACCGGGGAGCTGTTTTTT,CASSLVELAGGLNTGELFF
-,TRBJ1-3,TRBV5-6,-,TGTGCCAGCAGAGGCCTCTCTGGAAACACCATATATTTT,CASRGLSGNTIYF
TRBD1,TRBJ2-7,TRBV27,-,TGTGCCAGCAGTATGACAGGGGGCGTGTACGAGCAGTACTTC,CASSMTGGVYEQYF
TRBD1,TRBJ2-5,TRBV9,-,TGTGCCAGCAGCGCAACAGGGGCCAACCAAGAGACCCAGTACTTC,CASSATGANQETQYF
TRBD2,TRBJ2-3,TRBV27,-,TGTGCCAGCAGTGCTCTAGCGGGAGCGGGCACAGATACGCAGTATTTT,CASSALAGAGTDTQYF
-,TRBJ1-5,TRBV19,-,TGTGCCAGTAGGCGGTTCAGGGACAGCAATCAGCCCCAGCATTTT,CASRRFRDSNQPQHF
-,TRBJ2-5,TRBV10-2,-,TGCGCCAGCAGTGAGCCGGGCCGGGAGACCCAGTACTTC,CASSEPGRETQYF
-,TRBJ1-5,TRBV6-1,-,TGTGCCAGCAGTGTAGCAAGCAAACAGCCCCAGCATTTT,CASSVASKQPQHF
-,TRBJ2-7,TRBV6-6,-,TGTGCCAGGCCCCGCATGGAGCAGTACTTC,CARPRMEQYF
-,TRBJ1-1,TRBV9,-,TGTGCCAGCAGCGTACTACCCCTGAACACTGAAGCTTTCTTT,CASSVLPLNTEAFF
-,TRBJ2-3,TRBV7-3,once,TGTGCCAGCAGCACCACTAGCTTGAGCACAGATACGCAGTATTTT,CASSTTSLSTDTQYF
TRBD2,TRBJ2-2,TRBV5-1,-,TGCGCCAGCAGCTTGGACTCGGGACTAGCGTCCGGGGAGCTGTTTTTT,CASSLDSGLASGELFF
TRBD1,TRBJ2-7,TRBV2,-,TGTGCCAGCAGCTCTCATACGGGACAGGGCTTC,CASSSHTGQGF
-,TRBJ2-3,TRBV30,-,TGTGCCCGTACCCGGATTAGCACAGATACGCAGTATTTT,CARTRISTDTQYF
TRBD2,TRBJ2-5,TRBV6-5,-,TGTGCCAGCTCACGCGGGAGGGGAGAGACCCAGTACTTC,CASSRGRGETQYF
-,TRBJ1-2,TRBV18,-,TGTGCCAGCTCACCATACCGGGACCTTAACTATGGCTACACCTTC,CASSPYRDLNYGYTF
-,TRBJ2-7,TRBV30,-,TGTGCCTGGAGTGTAAAGGGGGGATGGGACTACGAGCAGTACTTC,CAWSVKGGWDYEQYF
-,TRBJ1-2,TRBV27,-,TGTGCCAGCAGTTTACAACACGGTGGCTATGGCTACACCTTC,CASSLQHGGYGYTF
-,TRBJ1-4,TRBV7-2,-,TGTGCCAGCAGCTTAGCTTATACTGGGACAACTAATGAAAAACTGTTTTTT,CASSLAYTGTTNEKLFF
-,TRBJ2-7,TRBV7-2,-,TGTGCCAGCAGCTTAGGGGCAGCCACCTCGGGCGAGCAGTACTTC,CASSLGAATSGEQYF
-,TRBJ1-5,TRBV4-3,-,TGCGCCAGCAGCCAAGCACAGGGAGACCAGCCCCAGCATTTT,CASSQAQGDQPQHF
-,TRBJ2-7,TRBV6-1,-,TGTGCCAGCAGTGAAGGGGTATTGTCCGAGCAGTACTTC,CASSEGVLSEQYF